Below, 25 T cell receptor beta chains from the same sample are listed, as sequenced in a study of T cells in Graves' hyperthyroidism and ophthalmopathy (dated by TCRdb to about 2019). Libraries came from multiplex PCR. Sequenced using an Illumina HiSeq 2000. Amplification of TCR beta CDR3 regions was carried out from RNA transcripts. The first round of RT-PCR for the TCR CDR3 was performed with the HTBI primer set and the Qiagen OneStep RT-PCR kit. TCRdb reanalyzed the raw reads on its own, using fastp at Q25 for trimming and MiXCR for clone calling, and kept in-frame beta chains. Rows with a matching CDR3 protein are joined into one entry that keeps the most common DNA and genes. This sample gives 700,000 to 950,000 distinct CDR3 sequences in total; 35% of them show up just once. The leading ten clones occupy less than 35% of the sample. Material for sequencing was blood. These receptors came from a woman aged 40-49 years with Graves' hyperthyroidism.

This clonotype was recorded a few times. This sequence joins TRBV24-1 and TRBJ1-2; no firm D call. The V end lost 2 bases, the J end lost 7 bases, and 16 bases lay between the germline ends. The CDR3 is made up of 15 amino acids. From germline, CDR1 is KGHDR and CDR2 SFDVKD. The CDR3 is CATSDSPLGVSGYTF. CDR3 DNA: TGTGCCACCAGTGATTCCCCCCTCGGGGTTAGTGGCTACACCTTC.

As concerns this clonotype: A much larger clone lies one base from this, so it may be a read error. The V gene is TRBV7-9, the J gene TRBJ1-5, with unresolved D. CDR1 and CDR2 (germline): SEHNR, FQNEAQ (reference sequence). The CDR3 covers 12 residues. This chain's CDR3 is CASSLDVQLQHF. For the CDR3, the DNA is TGTGCCAGCAGCTTAGATGTTCAGCTCCAGCATTTT.

This clonotype occurred a few times. The V call is TRBV12-3 or TRBV12-4, the J call TRBJ2-2, with TRBD2 identical over 8 bases. The CDR3 runs 15 residues. V lost 8 bases and J lost 1; bases outside the gene matches: 6. CDR3 DNA: TGTGCCAGCGTCCGCGGGGGGCTGAACACCGGGGAGCTGTTTTTT. It translates to CASVRGGLNTGELFF.

This clonotype has a count of ten or more. The rearrangement joins TRBV9 to TRBJ1-2, with D uncertain. V was clipped by 0 bases and J by 0 bases, with 6 bases between them. Germline CDR1 is SGDLS and CDR2 is YYNGEE. The CDR3 runs 14 residues. CDR3: CASSVGDTNYGYTF. The CDR3, as DNA: TGTGCCAGCAGCGTAGGTGACACTAACTATGGCTACACCTTC.

This CDR3 reads CASSQDRVEPQHF. In nucleotides, the CDR3 is TGCGCCAGCAGCCAAGATAGGGTGGAGCCCCAGCATTTT. This chain uses TRBV4-1 with TRBJ1-5; D not certain. Trimming shortened V by 0 bases and J by 8 bases, and 8 bases separated the two germline ends. The CDR3 length is 13 residues. Germline V gene sequence: CDR1 MGHRA, CDR2 YSYEKL.

The table lists this clonotype with a few counts. The chain uses TRBV19 and TRBJ2-6; D not resolved. The CDR3 totals 14 residues. Germline loops: CDR1 LNHDA, CDR2 SQIVND (reference sequence). Trimming removed 6 bases at V and 1 base at J, with 7 bases between. This chain's CDR3 is CASRIISGANVLTF. The DNA for the CDR3 is TGTGCCAGTAGAATCATTTCTGGGGCCAACGTCCTGACTTTC.

The chain carries TRBV10-3 and TRBJ2-2; tentatively, D is TRBD1 or TRBD2 (5 bases each). Germline loops: CDR1 ENHRY, CDR2 SYGVKD. The V and J ends lost 3 bases and 0 bases respectively, with 11 bases between them. The CDR3 covers 16 residues. CDR3 DNA sequence: TGTGCCATCAGTGATTTAGGGACGGCGAACACCGGGGAGCTGTTTTTT. Encoded protein: CAISDLGTANTGELFF.

This clonotype occurred many times. This chain links TRBV7-9 with TRBJ2-7; no firm D call. Per germline, CDR1 SEHNR and CDR2 FQNEAQ (reference sequence). V lost 1 base to trimming and J lost 2 bases, with 9 bases between them. The CDR3 length is 14 residues. The CDR3 is CASSLGDSPYEQYF. CDR3 coding DNA: TGTGCCAGCAGCTTAGGAGATTCTCCCTACGAGCAGTACTTC.

This clonotype came up a few times. One end of the junction does not line up with germline, which may come from a read error. This chain uses TRBV7-7 with TRBJ1-1, with 11 bases that match TRBD1. Germline V gives CDR1 SSHAT, CDR2 FNYEAQ (reference sequence). The CDR3 covers 14 residues. CDR3 DNA: TGTGCTAGCAGCAGGACAGGGGGCGTCACTGAAGCTTTCTTT. It yields the protein CASSRTGGVTEAFF.

The chain combines TRBV9 with TRBJ2-7; 7 bases match TRBD2. V trimming: 0 bases; J trimming: 5 bases; junction bases outside the gene matches: 5. Germline loops: CDR1 SGDLS, CDR2 YYNGEE. The CDR3 has 14 residues. Written as DNA, the CDR3 is TGTGCCAGCAGCGTAGTCGGCGGGACTAACGAGCAGTACTTC. This codes for CASSVVGGTNEQYF.

This clonotype came up many times. The V gene is TRBV19, the J gene TRBJ1-2; D may be TRBD1 (5 bases). Germline V gene lookup returns CDR1 LNHDA and CDR2 SQIVND (reference sequence). V lost 4 bases, J lost 3 bases, and 15 bases lay in between. CDR3 length: 15 amino acids. The CDR3 protein is CASSKKADSYYGYTF. The CDR3 DNA reads TGTGCCAGTAGTAAGAAGGCAGACAGCTACTATGGCTACACCTTC.

Turning to this clonotype: This may be a read error: a much more frequent sequence differs by one nucleotide. The J gene is TRBJ2-7, the V gene TRBV9; 8 nucleotides align to TRBD2. Near its end, the DNA agrees better with TRBJ2-1, so the J call may be wrong. The CDR3 is 15 amino acids. Germline CDR1 is SGDLS and CDR2 is YYNGEE. CDR3 protein: CASSPGTRGVREQFF. The CDR3 DNA reads TGTGCCAGCAGCCCGGGGACTAGAGGGGTTCGGGAGCAGTTCTTC.

V usage is TRBV20-1 and J usage is TRBJ2-2; TRBD1 might be the D (6 bases). This CDR3 spans 15 amino acids. Trimming cost V 8 bases and J 5 bases, with 21 bases left between them. Germline V gives CDR1 DFQATT, CDR2 SNEGSKA (reference sequence). The DNA of the CDR3 is TGCAGTATTGGACAGCCCACCTATGGGACCGGGGAGCTGTTTTTT. As protein: CSIGQPTYGTGELFF.

V and J are TRBV7-2 and TRBJ1-1; D possibly corresponds to TRBD1 (5 bases). From germline, CDR1 is SGHTA and CDR2 FQGNSA. This CDR3 has 13 residues. Deletions cut 3 bases from V and 4 bases from J, with 9 bases between. This chain's CDR3 is CASSFRAGTEAFF. CDR3 sequence (DNA): TGTGCCAGCAGCTTCAGGGCGGGCACTGAAGCTTTCTTT.

The chain is built from TRBV7-2 and TRBJ1-2; D ambiguous. Germline CDR1 is SGHTA and CDR2 is FQGNSA. V lost 5 bases and J 5 bases, leaving 15 bases between the germline ends. CDR3 length equals 14 residues. The CDR3 nucleotides are TGTGCCAGCAGCCTTCAGACACTCCTATATGGCTACACCTTC. The encoded protein is CASSLQTLLYGYTF.

This clonotype appeared many times. V is TRBV24-1 and J is TRBJ1-2, with D possibly matching TRBD1 (5 bases). There are 13 residues in the CDR3. The V and J ends lost 4 bases and 6 bases respectively, with 11 bases between them. Per germline, CDR1 KGHDR and CDR2 SFDVKD. Here the CDR3 reads CATSESGYDGYTF. DNA of the CDR3: TGTGCCACCAGTGAGTCAGGGTACGATGGCTACACCTTC.

This clonotype was found a few times. The chain uses TRBV6-2 or TRBV6-3 and TRBJ1-1, with D uncertain. The CDR3 has 13 residues. Trimming took 4 bases from V and 13 from J, leaving 19 bases between them. Germline assignment: CDR1 MNHEY and CDR2 SVGEGT. The CDR3 reads CASSFSQWEPGFF. CDR3 DNA: TGTGCCAGCAGTTTCTCCCAATGGGAGCCGGGTTTCTTT.

This rearrangement joins TRBV20-1 to TRBJ1-5; D might be TRBD1 (5 bases). The CDR3 has 12 residues. V lost 4 bases, J lost 5 bases, and 9 bases lay in between. CDR1 and CDR2 from the germline V gene are DFQATT and SNEGSKA (reference sequence). The CDR3 coding sequence is TGCAGTGCTATGGGGGGGGATCAGCCCCAGCATTTT. Translating it yields CSAMGGDQPQHF.

This clonotype was counted at least ten times. The chain couples TRBV6-2 or TRBV6-3 to TRBJ2-5, with D unresolved. Germline assignment: CDR1 MNHEY and CDR2 SVGEGT. The V end lost 8 bases, the J end lost 2 bases, and 3 bases lay between the germline ends. The CDR3 is made up of 10 amino acids. This CDR3 is CASAQETQYF. CDR3 coding DNA: TGTGCCAGCGCACAAGAGACCCAGTACTTC.

On this clonotype: Mismatch with germline at one junction end may stem from a read error. This chain joins TRBV10-1 and TRBJ2-2; 9 bases fit TRBD1. Germline CDR1 WNHNN, CDR2 SYGVQD (reference sequence). The CDR3 is made up of 16 amino acids. The CDR3 loop reads CASSFSGTGTTGELFF. CDR3 sequence (DNA): TGTGCCAGCAGTTTCTCCGGGACAGGGACCACCGGGGAGCTGTTTTTT.

This clonotype occurred a few times. Given a much more abundant clone one base away, this may be a read error. J is TRBJ1-5 and V is TRBV10-3, with unresolved D. Germline CDR1 is ENHRY and CDR2 is SYGVKD. V gave up 6 bases and J gave up 5 bases, with 5 bases separating them. This CDR3 has 11 residues. CDR3 DNA sequence: TGTGCCATCAGGGATGATCAGCCCCAGCATTTT. This codes for CAIRDDQPQHF.

This clonotype was counted only a few times. The rearrangement uses TRBV5-1 and TRBJ2-7, with 8 bases aligning to TRBD1. The CDR3 has 14 amino acids. Per germline, CDR1 SGHRS and CDR2 YFSETQ. V lost 4 bases, J lost 3 bases, and 6 bases stayed unmatched. This CDR3 reads CASSEGQALYEQYF. In DNA form, the CDR3 reads TGCGCCAGCAGCGAGGGACAGGCCCTCTACGAGCAGTACTTC.

In its sample, this clonotype was seen many times. The chain couples TRBV7-9 to TRBJ1-4; no clear D. Germline assignment: CDR1 SEHNR and CDR2 FQNEAQ (reference sequence). V lost 5 bases and J lost 3, with 10 bases in between. CDR3 size: 14 residues. For the CDR3, the DNA is TGTGCCAGCAGCCAAGACGGTCCTAATGAAAAACTGTTTTTT. It encodes CASSQDGPNEKLFF.

V is TRBV15 and J is TRBJ1-2, with 8 bases matching TRBD1. Trimming removed 3 bases from V and 0 bases from J; junction bases left unmatched: 3. CDR3 length: 15 residues. Per germline, CDR1 LNHNV and CDR2 YYDKDF (reference sequence). CDR3 coding DNA: TGTGCCACCAGCAGTAAGGGACAGGCTAACTATGGCTACACCTTC. Protein sequence: CATSSKGQANYGYTF.

This clonotype was found many times. This chain uses TRBV7-9 with TRBJ2-7; tentative D call: TRBD1 (5 bases). The CDR3 spans 14 residues. Germline V gives CDR1 SEHNR, CDR2 FQNEAQ (reference sequence). V was clipped by 4 bases and J by 2 bases, with 12 bases between them. For the CDR3, the DNA is TGTGCCAGCAGCTCCCCCGAGACAGCCTACGAGCAGTACTTC. The encoded protein is CASSSPETAYEQYF. Combining the CDR3 with reference TRBV7-9 and TRBJ2-7 gives the whole variable domain DTGVSQNPRHKITKRGQNVTFRCDPISEHNRLYWYRQTLGQGPEFLTYFQNEAQLEKSRLLSDRFSAERPKGSFSTLEIQRTEQGDSAMYLCASSSPETAYEQYFGPGTRLTVT.